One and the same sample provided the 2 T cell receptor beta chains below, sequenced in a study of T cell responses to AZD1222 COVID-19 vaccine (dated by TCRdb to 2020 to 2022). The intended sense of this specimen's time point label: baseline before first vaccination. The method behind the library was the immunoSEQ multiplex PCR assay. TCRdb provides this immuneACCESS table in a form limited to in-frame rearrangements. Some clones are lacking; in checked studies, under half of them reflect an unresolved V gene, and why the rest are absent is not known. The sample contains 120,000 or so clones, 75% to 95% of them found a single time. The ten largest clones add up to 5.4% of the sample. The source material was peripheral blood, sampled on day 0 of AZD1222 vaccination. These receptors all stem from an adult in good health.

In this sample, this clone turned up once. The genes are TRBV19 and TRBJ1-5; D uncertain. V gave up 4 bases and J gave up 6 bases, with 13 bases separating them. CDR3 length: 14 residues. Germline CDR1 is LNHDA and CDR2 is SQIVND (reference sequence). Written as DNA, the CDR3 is TGTGCCAGTAGTAGCAGTTTAGGTCTTCAGCCCCAGCATTTT. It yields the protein CASSSSLGLQPQHF.

CDR3 in DNA: TGTGCCAGCAAGGGGCCCGGGGAGCTGTTTTTT. Translation: CASKGPGELFF. This chain links TRBV6-5 with TRBJ2-2; possibly TRBD1 for D (5 bases). Germline CDR1 MNHEY, CDR2 SVGAGI. This CDR3 spans 11 amino acids. Trimming took off 7 bases at V and 6 bases at J, with 6 bases between the two ends.